This T cell receptor (beta chain) emerged from a study of T-cell reconstitution after alpha-beta-depleted transplantation in children. General observations from the study: About two months after transplant, alpha-beta T cells reportedly came from several hundred expanded graft clones. Diversity of TCRbeta at day 60 was high in some patients, arising from surviving recipient T cells and thymic progenitors.

On this clonotype itself: Its target is not known.

Unique molecular identifiers were incorporated during preparation of the TCRbeta library. TCRdb re-derived calls from the PCR reads in MiXCR, one entry per CDR3 protein. The repertoire holds around 700,000 distinct CDR3 sequences, with under 15% as singletons. V was clipped by 5 bases and J by 3 bases; unmatched bases: 2. CDR3 size: 13 residues. The rearrangement links TRBV12-3 or TRBV12-4 to TRBJ1-2; 8 nucleotides align to TRBD1. This clonotype was obtained from a girl aged 2-9 years with congenital amegakaryocytic thrombocytopenia, due to receive a stem cell transplant. The sample here was PBMCs, taken before TCRalphabeta/CD19-depleted stem cell transplant. CDR3 bases: TGTGCCAGCAGTGTACAGGGGGACTATGGCTACACCTTC. It specifies CASSVQGDYGYTF.